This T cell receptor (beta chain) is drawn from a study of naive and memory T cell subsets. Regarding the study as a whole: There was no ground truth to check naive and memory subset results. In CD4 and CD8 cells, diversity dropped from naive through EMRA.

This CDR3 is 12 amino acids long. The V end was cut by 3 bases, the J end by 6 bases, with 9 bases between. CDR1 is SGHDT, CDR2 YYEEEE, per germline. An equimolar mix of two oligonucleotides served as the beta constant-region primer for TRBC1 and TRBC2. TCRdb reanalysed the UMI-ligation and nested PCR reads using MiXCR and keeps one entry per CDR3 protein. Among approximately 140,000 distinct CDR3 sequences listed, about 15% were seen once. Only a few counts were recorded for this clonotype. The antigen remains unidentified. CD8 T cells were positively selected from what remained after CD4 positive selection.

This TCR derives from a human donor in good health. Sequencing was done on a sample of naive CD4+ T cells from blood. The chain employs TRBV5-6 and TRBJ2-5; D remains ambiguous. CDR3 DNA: TGTGCCAGCAGCTCGACGCAGCAGACCCAGTACTTC. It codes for CASSSTQQTQYF.